Presented here are 14 T cell receptor beta chains from one specimen sequenced in a study of T cells after yellow fever vaccination (dated by TCRdb to the late 2010s). Library preparation used 5' RACE. Reads for this sample came from an Illumina HiSeq 2500. TCRdb reprocessing: public reads trimmed at Q25 with fastp, clones called with MiXCR, in-frame beta chains kept. Rows are combined by CDR3 protein, so each entry shows the most common genes and DNA. This sample is represented by some 23,000 distinct CDR3 sequences; 3.4% of them were singletons. The leading ten clones occupy 0.8% to 1% of the sample. The treatment or condition label, read with the paper, signifies: live attenuated yellow fever vaccine strain. The sample here was PBMCs, either bulk or a sorted T-cell subset (CD4+, CD8+, memory, or dextramer-sorted; not recorded which), taken approximately 47 days after the first yellow fever vaccination. These receptors all come from a man aged 18 to 29 who received the YFV17D yellow fever vaccine.

Many counts were recorded for this clonotype. The CDR3 sequence: CASSTGGGPYEQYF. DNA of the CDR3: TGTGCCAGCAGCACCGGTGGGGGGCCCTACGAGCAGTACTTC. This sequence joins TRBV7-2 and TRBJ2-7; D may match TRBD1 or TRBD2 (6 bases each). CDR1 is SGHTA, CDR2 FQGNSA, per germline. Trimming shortened V by 5 bases and J by 2 bases, and 13 bases separated the two germline ends. The CDR3 runs 14 residues.

This clonotype was seen repeatedly, ten times or more. The J gene is TRBJ2-6, the V gene TRBV19, with a tentative D call TRBD2 (5 bases). This CDR3 contains 13 residues. Germline values: CDR1 LNHDA, CDR2 SQIVND (reference sequence). Deletions cut 2 bases from V and 8 bases from J, with 7 bases between. The CDR3 here is CASSIRGSNVLTF. The CDR3 DNA reads TGTGCCAGTAGTATACGGGGATCCAACGTCCTGACTTTC.

This clonotype was detected ten times or more. The chain combines TRBV29-1 with TRBJ2-7, with 7 positions matching TRBD2. Germline V gene sequence: CDR1 SQVTM, CDR2 ANQGSEA. V lost 3 bases and J lost 7; bases outside the gene matches: 3. CDR3 length: 11 amino acids. CDR3 amino acids: CSVEDGGEQYF. Here the CDR3 DNA reads TGCAGCGTTGAGGACGGGGGGGAGCAGTACTTC.

This clonotype was detected ten times or more. V gene TRBV29-1 combines with J gene TRBJ2-5; D gene ambiguous. V lost 4 bases, J lost 5 bases, and 11 bases lay in between. Germline loops: CDR1 SQVTM, CDR2 ANQGSEA. The CDR3 totals 12 residues. The CDR3 sequence: CSVVTAWETQYF. In DNA, the CDR3 is TGCAGCGTTGTAACGGCGTGGGAGACCCAGTACTTC.

Many counts were recorded for this clonotype. The chain combines TRBV15 with TRBJ1-5, with a weak D call TRBD1 (5 bases). The CDR3 sequence is 14 residues long. V dropped 1 base and J dropped 8 bases, with 12 bases sitting between them. Germline V gene data show CDR1 as LNHNV and CDR2 as YYDKDF (reference sequence). CDR3 in DNA: TGTGCCACCAGCAGAGCCCACGAGGGGAAGCCCCAGCATTTT. Its translation is CATSRAHEGKPQHF.

Many counts were recorded for this clonotype. This chain links TRBV5-5 with TRBJ1-5; D is possibly TRBD1 (5 bases). This CDR3 has 16 amino acids. The germline CDR1 and CDR2 sequences are SGHKS and YYEKEE (reference sequence). V dropped 0 bases and J dropped 7 bases, with 17 bases sitting between them. The CDR3 nucleotides read TGTGCCAGCAGCTTGGATGGCGTCGGCCAGGGCCAGCCCCAGCATTTT. Translating it yields CASSLDGVGQGQPQHF.

The sample holds many counts of this clonotype. The CDR3 DNA reads TGCAGCGGAACCCGACAGTCTGGCACAGATACGCAGTATTTT. Amino acids: CSGTRQSGTDTQYF. The V call is TRBV29-1, the J call TRBJ2-3; tentatively, D is TRBD1 (5 bases). The CDR3 has 14 amino acids. Per germline, CDR1 SQVTM and CDR2 ANQGSEA. V lost 7 bases, J lost 1 base, and 15 bases lay in between.

This clonotype was seen repeatedly, ten times or more. The chain has TRBV20-1 and TRBJ1-1, with D possibly TRBD1 on 5 matching bases. The CDR3 length is 12 residues. Germline V lookup: CDR1 DFQATT, CDR2 SNEGSKA (reference sequence). Trimming stripped 3 bases from V and 7 bases from J, with 12 bases between. As DNA, the CDR3 is TGCAGTGCTAGTAACAGGCAGATTGAAGCTTTCTTT. Protein sequence: CSASNRQIEAFF.

In its sample, this clonotype is medium-sized. This chain links TRBV7-2 with TRBJ2-7, with D possibly being TRBD1 (5 bases). V lost 4 bases and J lost 0, with 7 bases in between. CDR3 length: 13 amino acids. Germline V gives CDR1 SGHTA, CDR2 FQGNSA. The CDR3 nucleotides are TGTGCCAGCAGCTACGACAGCTCCTACGAGCAGTACTTC. This translates into CASSYDSSYEQYF.

This clonotype was recorded many times. V usage is TRBV5-1 and J usage is TRBJ1-1; a possible D gene is TRBD1 (6 bases). Trimming left V 2 bases short and J 5 bases short, with 16 bases between. The germline V gene encodes CDR1 SGHRS and CDR2 YFSETQ. This CDR3 region has 15 residues. CDR3 amino acids: CASSFGGGKNTEAFF. In DNA, the CDR3 is TGCGCCAGCAGCTTCGGCGGGGGCAAGAATACTGAAGCTTTCTTT.

This clonotype was counted many times. This chain joins TRBV6-5 and TRBJ1-2; possible D gene TRBD1, 5 bases. The V end lost 5 bases, the J end lost 8 bases, and 15 bases lay between the germline ends. CDR3 length: 13 residues. CDR1 and CDR2 (germline): MNHEY, SVGAGI. CDR3 sequence (DNA): TGTGCCAGCAGTCCCGACAGTACCCGGGGCTACACCTTC. It yields the protein CASSPDSTRGYTF.

This clonotype showed up many times. The chain has TRBV20-1 and TRBJ2-1; 10 bases are shared with TRBD2. Trimming cost V 1 base and J 3 bases; bases outside gene matches: 6. Germline V gives CDR1 DFQATT, CDR2 SNEGSKA (reference sequence). This CDR3 is 16 amino acids long. Written as DNA, the CDR3 is TGCAGTGCTAGAGCGAGGACTAGCGGCTACTACAATGAGCAGTTCTTC. It codes for CSARARTSGYYNEQFF.

The table lists this clonotype with many counts. This rearrangement joins TRBV28 to TRBJ1-5; TRBD1 is a possible D gene (6 bases). CDR1 MDHEN and CDR2 SYDVKM come from the germline V gene. Trimming pared 6 bases from V and 2 bases from J, leaving 14 bases between. The CDR3 contains 15 residues. The CDR3 DNA is TGTGCCAGCAGAACTGGGGGGCGCGGCAATCAGCCCCAGCATTTT. It is translated as CASRTGGRGNQPQHF.

This clonotype was recorded at least ten times. The chain employs TRBV20-1 and TRBJ2-7; D is undetermined. The CDR3 sequence is 14 residues long. Trimming removed 3 bases at V and 6 bases at J, with 18 bases between. From germline, CDR1 is DFQATT and CDR2 SNEGSKA (reference sequence). The CDR3 coding sequence is TGCAGTGCTAGGGTTCCCGGTGTGGCCCGCGAGCAGTACTTC. This gives the protein CSARVPGVAREQYF.